This T cell receptor (beta chain) was sequenced during a study of cytomegalovirus exposure and HLA in healthy donors. Study-wide results and limits: It was reportedly the case that the classifier diagnosed cytomegalovirus status with high specificity and sensitivity.

The CDR3 spans 12 residues. Germline V gene data show CDR1 as MGHRA and CDR2 as YSYEKL. Trimming pared 2 bases from V and 4 bases from J, leaving 3 bases between. The donors were members of the validation cohort comprising approximately 110 subjects, separate from the roughly 700-subject first cohort. This clone was recorded a few times. Antigen unknown. Sequencing used immunoSEQ multiplex PCR; TCRdb keeps in-frame clones, though not all of them. The sample lists around 140,000 clones, roughly 89% occurring once. The V call is TRBV4-1, the J call TRBJ1-5, with D uncertain. The receptor was derived from a man younger than 35 in good health and CMV-seropositive. Sequences were obtained from PBMCs. The DNA for the CDR3 is TGCGCCAGCAGCCAACAGAATCAGCCCCAGCATTTT. Its translation is CASSQQNQPQHF.